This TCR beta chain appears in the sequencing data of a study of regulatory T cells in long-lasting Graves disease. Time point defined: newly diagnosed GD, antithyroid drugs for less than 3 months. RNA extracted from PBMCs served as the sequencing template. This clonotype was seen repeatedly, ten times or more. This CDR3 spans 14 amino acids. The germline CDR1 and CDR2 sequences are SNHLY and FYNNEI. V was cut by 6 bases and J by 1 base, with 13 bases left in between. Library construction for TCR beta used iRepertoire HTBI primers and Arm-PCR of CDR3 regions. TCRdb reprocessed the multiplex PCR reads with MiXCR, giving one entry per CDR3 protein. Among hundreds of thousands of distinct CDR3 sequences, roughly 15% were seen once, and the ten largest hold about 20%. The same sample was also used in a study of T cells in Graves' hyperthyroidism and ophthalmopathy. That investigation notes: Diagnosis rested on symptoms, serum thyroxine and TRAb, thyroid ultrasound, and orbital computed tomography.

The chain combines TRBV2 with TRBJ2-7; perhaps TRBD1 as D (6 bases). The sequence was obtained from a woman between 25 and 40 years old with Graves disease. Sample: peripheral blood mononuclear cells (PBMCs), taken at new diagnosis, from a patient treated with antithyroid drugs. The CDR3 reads CASSSTGTSYEQYF. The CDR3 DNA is TGTGCCAGCAGCTCGACAGGAACATCCTACGAGCAGTACTTC.